These 18 T cell receptor beta chains came from one sample sequenced in a study of OX40 agonist ivuxolimab in advanced cancers. Assay: immunoSEQ multiplex PCR; the TCRdb copy retains only in-frame clones and omits some. The table lists around 54,000 clones, roughly 90% of them singletons. The material sequenced was CD4+ or CD8+ T cells sorted from blood, taken in a trial of the OX40 agonist ivuxolimab. Every receptor here comes from an adult with an advanced solid tumor such as melanoma, head and neck, liver or kidney cancer.

This clone was counted a single time. This sequence joins TRBV11-3 and TRBJ2-7; tentative D call: TRBD1 (5 bases). From germline, CDR1 is SGHNT and CDR2 YENEEA. Trimming stripped 5 bases from V and 4 bases from J, with 12 bases between. There are 13 residues in the CDR3. CDR3 bases: TGTGCCAGCAGCGCTCAGGGTTCGTACGAGCAGTACTTC. This codes for CASSAQGSYEQYF.

This chain uses TRBV27 with TRBJ2-7, with D perhaps matching TRBD1 or TRBD2 (5 bases each). The germline V gene encodes CDR1 MNHEY and CDR2 SMNVEV (reference sequence). V lost 10 bases, J lost 4 bases, and 20 bases lay in between. The CDR3 has 14 residues. The CDR3 DNA follows: TGTGCCACCGGGGCGAACCCTCGTGTGTACGAGCAGTACTTC. Translated, it gives CATGANPRVYEQYF.

The chain joins TRBV6-1 to TRBJ1-1; possible D gene TRBD1, 5 bases. Deletions cut 1 base from V and 3 bases from J, with 6 bases between. Germline V gene sequence: CDR1 MNHNS, CDR2 SASEGT. The length of the CDR3 is 13 residues. The CDR3 region has the DNA TGTGCCAGCAGTGAAGGGACATACACTGAAGCTTTCTTT. Protein product: CASSEGTYTEAFF.

The chain uses TRBV6-1 and TRBJ1-5; D unresolved. Trimming cost V 1 base and J 1 base, with 5 bases left between them. The CDR3 has 14 residues. Germline CDR1 MNHNS, CDR2 SASEGT. CDR3 residues: CASSEVGSNQPQHF. The CDR3 coding sequence is TGTGCCAGCAGTGAAGTGGGGAGCAATCAGCCCCAGCATTTT.

This chain joins TRBV11-3 and TRBJ2-1; maybe TRBD2 (7 bases). This CDR3 region has 16 residues. Germline CDR1 and CDR2: SGHNT and YENEEA. V was cut by 4 bases and J by 5 bases, with 18 bases left in between. CDR3 amino acids: CASSSGAGEFDNEQFF. The CDR3 bases are TGTGCCAGCAGCTCGGGGGCGGGAGAGTTCGACAATGAGCAGTTCTTC. The full variable domain, in which reference TRBV11-3 and TRBJ2-1 provide the parts outside the CDR3, is EAGVVQSPRYKIIEKKQPVAFWCNPISGHNTLYWYLQNLGQGPELLIRYENEEAVDDSQLPKDRFSAERLKGVDSTLKIQPAELGDSAVYLCASSSGAGEFDNEQFFGPGTRLTVL.

The V gene is TRBV13, the J gene TRBJ2-7, with D possibly being TRBD2 (5 bases). Germline V gene lookup returns CDR1 PRHDT and CDR2 FYEKMQ (reference sequence). This CDR3 has 14 residues. The V gene lost 4 bases and the J gene lost 3 bases, with 13 bases spanning the gap. This chain's CDR3 is CASSYGIANYEQYF. The CDR3 DNA reads TGTGCCAGCAGCTACGGGATTGCGAACTACGAGCAGTACTTC.

The V and J genes are TRBV7-9 and TRBJ1-4, with D perhaps matching TRBD1 (5 bases). Per the germline V gene, CDR1 is SEHNR and CDR2 is FQNEAQ (reference sequence). V lost 5 bases to trimming and J lost 5 bases, with 15 bases between them. CDR3 length: 15 residues. The CDR3 region has the DNA TGTGCCAGCAGCCCCCCTGGGGCAGGAAATGAAAAACTGTTTTTT. The encoded protein is CASSPPGAGNEKLFF.

V is TRBV6-5 and J is TRBJ1-2; D may be TRBD1 (5 bases). The germline V gene has CDR1 MNHEY and CDR2 SVGAGI. The V end lost 0 bases, the J end lost 5 bases, and 13 bases lay between the germline ends. The CDR3 totals 15 residues. The CDR3 region is CASSYSGTGGYGYTF. The CDR3 DNA reads as TGTGCCAGCAGTTACTCAGGAACCGGGGGTTATGGCTACACCTTC.

This sequence joins TRBV19 and TRBJ1-1; D unresolved. The CDR3 consists of 14 residues. CDR1 LNHDA and CDR2 SQIVND come from the germline V gene (reference sequence). The ends were cut back, 10 bases at V and 7 bases at J, with 22 bases in the middle. As DNA, the CDR3 is TGTGCCACCCGTGACCGAAATATGCTAATTGAAGCTTTCTTT. Encoded protein: CATRDRNMLIEAFF.

This clone has just one count. Compared with germline, one end of the junction differs, possibly owing to a read error. This chain joins TRBV29-1 and TRBJ2-5; D gene ambiguous. The CDR3 has 12 residues. Germline CDR1 reads SQVTM; CDR2 reads ANQGSEA. The chain's CDR3 is CSVKDPRETQYF. DNA for the CDR3: TGCAGCGTTAAAGATCCGCGGGAGACCCAGTACTTC.

The rearrangement links TRBV28 to TRBJ2-2; a possible D gene is TRBD1 (5 bases). Germline CDR1 is MDHEN and CDR2 is SYDVKM. The CDR3 runs 15 residues. The germline V and J ends were trimmed by 3 bases and 5 bases, with 13 bases remaining between them. This CDR3 reads CASSLFRTGTGELFF. The CDR3 region has the DNA TGTGCCAGCAGTTTGTTCCGCACAGGAACCGGGGAGCTGTTTTTT.

The rearrangement uses TRBV5-5 and TRBJ2-1, with a weak D call TRBD2 (6 bases). With 4 bases removed from V and 4 bases from J, the gap between germline ends came to 15 bases. The CDR3 loop spans 15 amino acids. Germline V gives CDR1 SGHKS, CDR2 YYEKEE (reference sequence). The CDR3 region is CASSPAAGQYNEQFF. DNA for the CDR3: TGTGCCAGCAGCCCCGCGGCGGGGCAATACAATGAGCAGTTCTTC.

The chain employs TRBV7-3 and TRBJ1-1; D is undetermined. V lost 0 bases and J lost 4, with 12 bases in between. Germline-derived CDR1 and CDR2 are SGHTA and FQGTGA. CDR3 length: 15 residues. Here the CDR3 reads CASSLTGPTGTEAFF. The CDR3 DNA reads TGTGCCAGCAGCTTAACCGGACCTACGGGCACTGAAGCTTTCTTT.

The chain links TRBV5-6 to TRBJ2-1, with unresolved D. V was cut by 4 bases and J by 12 bases, with 14 bases left in between. CDR3 length equals 12 residues. Looked up from germline, CDR1 is SGHDT and CDR2 is YYEEEE. The chain's CDR3 is CASSAISYGQFF. The CDR3 DNA follows: TGTGCCAGCAGCGCGATTAGTTACGGGCAGTTCTTC.

The rearrangement joins TRBV30 to TRBJ2-2; the match to TRBD1 covers 9 bases. This CDR3 has 13 residues. V shed 5 bases, J shed 4 bases, and the junction held 2 bases outside the gene matches. In germline, CDR1 is GTSNPN, CDR2 SVGIG (reference sequence). The CDR3 DNA reads as TGTGCCTGGGGACAGGGGATCACCGGGGAGCTGTTTTTT. Its protein is CAWGQGITGELFF.

The CDR3 spells CASSLGLLGTGGLTSTDTQYF. The DNA for the CDR3 is TGTGCCAGCAGCTTAGGCCTACTTGGGACAGGGGGACTAACTAGCACAGATACGCAGTATTTT. This chain connects TRBV13 to TRBJ2-3; 11 nucleotides align to TRBD1. Germline V gene sequence: CDR1 PRHDT, CDR2 FYEKMQ (reference sequence). Losses at the gene ends were 0 bases for V and 0 bases for J; bases not matched to a gene: 14. The CDR3 is made up of 21 amino acids.

This clone was recorded once. As DNA, the CDR3 is TGTGCCAGCACCCTAGACAGAAACACCGGGGAGCTGTTTTTT. The encoded protein is CASTLDRNTGELFF. This sequence joins TRBV5-4 and TRBJ2-2, with TRBD1 as a possible D gene (5 bases). Trimming shortened V by 6 bases and J by 2 bases, and 11 bases separated the two germline ends. Germline V gene sequence: CDR1 SGHNT, CDR2 YYREEE (reference sequence). The CDR3 runs to 14 residues.

The chain couples TRBV29-1 to TRBJ1-2; D ambiguous. Germline CDR1 SQVTM, CDR2 ANQGSEA. V lost 1 base to trimming and J lost 0 bases, with 9 bases between them. The CDR3 has 14 residues. Here the CDR3 DNA reads TGCAGCGTTGAAGTGGACGGTACTAACTATGGCTACACCTTC. It specifies CSVEVDGTNYGYTF.